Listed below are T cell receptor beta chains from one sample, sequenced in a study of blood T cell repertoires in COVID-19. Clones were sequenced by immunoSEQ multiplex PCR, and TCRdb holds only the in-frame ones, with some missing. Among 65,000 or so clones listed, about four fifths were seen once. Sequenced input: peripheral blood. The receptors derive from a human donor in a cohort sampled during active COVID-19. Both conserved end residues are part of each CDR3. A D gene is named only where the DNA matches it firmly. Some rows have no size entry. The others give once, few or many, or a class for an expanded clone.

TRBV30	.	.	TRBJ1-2	CAWSGRDYGYTF	TGTGCCTGGAGTGGGAGGGACTATGGCTACACCTTC
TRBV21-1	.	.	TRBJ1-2	CASSKAKGLPYGYTF	TGTGCCAGCAGCAAAGCAAAGGGACTTCCCTATGGCTACACCTTC
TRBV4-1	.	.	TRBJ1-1	CASSQGRQKGYTEAFF	TGCGCCAGCAGCCAAGGGCGCCAGAAGGGGTACACTGAAGCTTTCTTT
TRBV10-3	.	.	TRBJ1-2	CAISDPGDGYGYTF	TGTGCCATCAGTGATCCGGGAGACGGCTATGGCTACACCTTC
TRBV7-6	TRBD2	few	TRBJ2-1	CASSRLQPSQLAGSYNEQFF	TGTGCCAGCAGCCGTCTACAGCCTTCCCAACTAGCGGGATCCTACAATGAGCAGTTCTTC
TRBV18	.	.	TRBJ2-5	CASSRPRETQYF	TGTGCCAGCTCACGACCGAGGGAGACCCAGTACTTC
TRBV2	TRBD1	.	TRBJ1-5	CASSATGQSNQPQHF	TGTGCCAGCAGTGCCACGGGACAGAGCAATCAGCCCCAGCATTTT
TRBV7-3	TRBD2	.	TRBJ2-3	CASSLSGRGTDTQYF	TGTGCCAGCAGCTTAAGCGGGAGAGGTACAGATACGCAGTATTTT
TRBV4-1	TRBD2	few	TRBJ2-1	CASSQAFRLAAYNEQFF	TGCGCCAGCAGCCAAGCGTTCCGGCTAGCGGCCTACAATGAGCAGTTCTTC
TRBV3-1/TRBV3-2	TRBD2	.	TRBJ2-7	CASSPRLAGDAQYF	TGTGCCAGCAGCCCGAGACTAGCGGGTGACGCGCAGTACTTC
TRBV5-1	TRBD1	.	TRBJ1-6	CASSLTGGPNSPLHF	TGCGCCAGCAGCTTGACAGGGGGCCCTAATTCACCCCTCCACTTT
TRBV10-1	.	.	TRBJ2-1	CASSESGLQQFF	TGCGCCAGCAGTGAGTCGGGACTCCAGCAGTTCTTC
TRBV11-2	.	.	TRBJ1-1	CASSQSGALTEAFF	TGTGCCAGCAGCCAGTCAGGGGCGCTAACTGAAGCTTTCTTT
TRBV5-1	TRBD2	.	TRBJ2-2	CASRDLAGVDTGELFF	TGCGCCAGCAGAGATCTAGCGGGAGTCGACACCGGGGAGCTGTTTTTT
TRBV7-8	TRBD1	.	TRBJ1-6	CASSLAGQGASPLHF	TGTGCCAGCAGCTTGGCGGGTCAGGGGGCATCACCCCTCCACTTT
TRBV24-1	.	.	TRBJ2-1	CATSGAGFNEQFF	TGTGCCACCAGTGGGGCAGGGTTCAATGAGCAGTTCTTC
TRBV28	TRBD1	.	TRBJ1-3	CASSLAGQGPRNTIYF	TGTGCCAGCAGTTTAGCGGGACAGGGGCCACGAAACACCATATATTTT
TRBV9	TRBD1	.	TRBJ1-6	CASSVGGQGNSPLHF	TGTGCCAGCAGCGTAGGTGGACAGGGTAATTCACCCCTCCACTTT
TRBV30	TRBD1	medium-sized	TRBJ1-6	CACRVGDRGQSSYNSPLHF	TGTGCCTGTCGAGTAGGGGACAGGGGGCAATCCTCCTATAATTCACCCCTCCACTTT
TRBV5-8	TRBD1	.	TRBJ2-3	CASSWTRDRGDTQYF	TGTGCCAGCAGCTGGACCCGGGACAGGGGAGATACGCAGTATTTT
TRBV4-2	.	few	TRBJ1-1	CASSQEGGGYTEAFF	TGTGCCAGCAGCCAAGAAGGGGGGGGGTACACTGAAGCTTTCTTT
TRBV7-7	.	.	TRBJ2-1	CASSPRWPGDYNEQFF	TGTGCCAGCAGCCCTAGGTGGCCAGGGGATTACAATGAGCAGTTCTTC
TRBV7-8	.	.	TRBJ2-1	CASSLSTGNRFF	TGTGCCAGCAGCTTATCGACAGGAAATCGGTTCTTC
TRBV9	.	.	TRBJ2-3	CASSAFRDTQYF	TGTGCCAGCAGCGCCTTTAGAGATACGCAGTATTTT
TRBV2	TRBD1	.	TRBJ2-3	CASSGSGTGGRGTQYF	TGTGCCAGCAGTGGATCCGGGACAGGGGGCCGAGGGACGCAGTATTTT
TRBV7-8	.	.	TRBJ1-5	CASSFLRTVNSNQPQHF	TGTGCCAGCAGCTTCCTCCGGACAGTAAATAGCAATCAGCCCCAGCATTTT
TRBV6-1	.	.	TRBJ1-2	CASSEQGNGYTF	TGTGCCAGCAGTGAACAGGGTAATGGCTACACCTTC
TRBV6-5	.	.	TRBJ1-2	CASSYRRNYGYTF	TGTGCCAGCAGTTACAGGCGGAACTATGGCTACACCTTC
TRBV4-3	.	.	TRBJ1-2	CASSQGPGYGYTF	TGCGCCAGCAGCCAAGGGCCAGGCTATGGCTACACCTTC
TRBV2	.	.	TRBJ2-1	CASSDGRSSYNEQFF	TGTGCCAGCAGTGATGGGAGGAGCTCCTACAATGAGCAGTTCTTC
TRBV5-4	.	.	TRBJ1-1	CASSLPGGVDTEAFF	TGTGCCAGCAGCTTGCCCGGGGGGGTGGACACTGAAGCTTTCTTT
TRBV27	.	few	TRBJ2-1	CASRFAGFSSYNEQFF	TGTGCCAGCAGATTTGCGGGATTTAGCTCCTACAATGAGCAGTTCTTC
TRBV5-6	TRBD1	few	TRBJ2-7	CASSLTGTGGNEQYF	TGTGCCAGCAGCTTAACCGGGACAGGGGGCAACGAGCAGTACTTC
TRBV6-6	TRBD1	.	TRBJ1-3	CASSLQGAGNTIYF	TGTGCCAGCAGTTTACAGGGGGCTGGAAACACCATATATTTT
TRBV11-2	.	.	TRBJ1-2	CASSPNRRGAYGYTF	TGTGCCAGCAGCCCGAACCGCAGGGGTGCCTATGGCTACACCTTC
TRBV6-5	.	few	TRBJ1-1	CASSYSSGARATEAFF	TGTGCCAGCAGTTACTCGTCAGGGGCACGGGCCACTGAAGCTTTCTTT
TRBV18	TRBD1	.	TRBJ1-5	CASSQGQGDFQPQHF	TGTGCCAGCTCGCAGGGACAGGGGGATTTTCAGCCCCAGCATTTT
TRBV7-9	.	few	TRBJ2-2	CASSFGSGNTGELFF	TGTGCCAGCAGCTTCGGCTCGGGGAACACCGGGGAGCTGTTTTTT
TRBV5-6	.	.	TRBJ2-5	CASSFGGETQYF	TGTGCCAGCAGCTTCGGAGGGGAGACCCAGTACTTC